This TCR beta chain was captured by sequencing in a study of T cells in localized non-small cell lung cancer. The germline gives CDR1 SQVTM, CDR2 ANQGSEA. CDR3 length equals 16 residues. The V and J ends lost 4 bases and 1 base respectively, with 19 bases between them. This clone has more than one count but fewer than ten. Its target is unknown. Study results and limitations: The greatest T cell clonality was found in uninvolved adjacent lung (higher than in tumor). Higher T cell density in the blood was associated with longer overall survival, whereas higher adjacent-lung clonality associated with shorter survival. Paired adjacent lung recovered a median roughly 60 of the top 100 tumor clones. Tumor samples were not multi-region, leaving intratumor heterogeneity unexcluded.

Some clones are missing from TCRdb's copy, which holds only in-frame ones; the method was immunoSEQ multiplex PCR. The sample records several thousand clones, around a quarter being singletons. This chain uses TRBV29-1 with TRBJ1-1; no clear D. This clonotype originated in a female donor over 55 with stage I lung adenocarcinoma. This specimen was lung tumor tissue, taken before any cancer treatment. Here the CDR3 reads CSVASSRGGRNTEAFF. The CDR3 DNA follows: TGCAGCGTTGCTTCAAGTCGAGGAGGGAGGAACACTGAAGCTTTCTTT.